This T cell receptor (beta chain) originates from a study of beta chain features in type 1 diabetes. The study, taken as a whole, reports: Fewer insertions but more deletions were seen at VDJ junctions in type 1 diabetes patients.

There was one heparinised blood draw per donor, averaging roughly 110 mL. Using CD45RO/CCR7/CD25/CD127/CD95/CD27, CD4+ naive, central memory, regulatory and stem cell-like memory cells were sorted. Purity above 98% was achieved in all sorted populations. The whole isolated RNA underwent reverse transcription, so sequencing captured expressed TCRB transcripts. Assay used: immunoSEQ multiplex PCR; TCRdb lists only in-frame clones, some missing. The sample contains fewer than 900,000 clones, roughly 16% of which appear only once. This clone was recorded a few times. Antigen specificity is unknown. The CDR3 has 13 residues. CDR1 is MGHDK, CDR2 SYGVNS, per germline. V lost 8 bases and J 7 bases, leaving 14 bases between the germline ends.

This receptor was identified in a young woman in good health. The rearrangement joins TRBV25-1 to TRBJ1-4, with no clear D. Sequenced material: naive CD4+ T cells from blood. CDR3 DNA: TGTGCCAGCGGTAGGAGAGGTGCTGAAAAACTGTTTTTT. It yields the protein CASGRRGAEKLFF. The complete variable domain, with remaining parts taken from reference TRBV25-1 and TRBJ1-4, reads EADIYQTPRYLVIGTGKKITLECSQTMGHDKMYWYQQDPGMELHLIHYSYGVNSTEKGDLSSESTVSRIRTEHFPLTLESARPSHTSQYLCASGRRGAEKLFFGSGTQLSVL.